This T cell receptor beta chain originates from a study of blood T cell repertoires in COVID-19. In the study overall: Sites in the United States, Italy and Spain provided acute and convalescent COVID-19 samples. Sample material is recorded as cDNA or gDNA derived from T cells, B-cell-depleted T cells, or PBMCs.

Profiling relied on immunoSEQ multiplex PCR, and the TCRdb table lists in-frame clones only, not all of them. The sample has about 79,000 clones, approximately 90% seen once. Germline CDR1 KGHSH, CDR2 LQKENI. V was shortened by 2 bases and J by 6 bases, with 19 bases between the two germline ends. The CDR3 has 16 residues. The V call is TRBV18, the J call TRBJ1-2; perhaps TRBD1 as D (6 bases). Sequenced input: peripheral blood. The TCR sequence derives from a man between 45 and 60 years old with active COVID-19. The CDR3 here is CASSPYVAGATDGYTF. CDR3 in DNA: TGTGCCAGCTCACCATATGTAGCGGGGGCGACTGATGGCTACACCTTC.